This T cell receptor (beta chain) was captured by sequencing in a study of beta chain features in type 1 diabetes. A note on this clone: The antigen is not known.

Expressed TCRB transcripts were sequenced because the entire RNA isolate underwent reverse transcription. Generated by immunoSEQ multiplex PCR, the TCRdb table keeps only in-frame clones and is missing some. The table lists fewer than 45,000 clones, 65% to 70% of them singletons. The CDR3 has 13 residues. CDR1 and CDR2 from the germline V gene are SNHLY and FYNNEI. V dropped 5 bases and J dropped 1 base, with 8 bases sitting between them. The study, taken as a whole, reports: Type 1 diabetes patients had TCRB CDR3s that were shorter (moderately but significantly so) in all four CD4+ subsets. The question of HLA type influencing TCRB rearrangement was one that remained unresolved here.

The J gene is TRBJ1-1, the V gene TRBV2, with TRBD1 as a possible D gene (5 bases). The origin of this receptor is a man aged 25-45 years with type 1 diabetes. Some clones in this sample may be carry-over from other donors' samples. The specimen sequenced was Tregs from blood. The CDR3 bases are TGTGCCAGCAGTTCCCAGGGGAACACTGAAGCTTTCTTT. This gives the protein CASSSQGNTEAFF. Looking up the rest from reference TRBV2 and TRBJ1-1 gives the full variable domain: EPEVTQTPSHQVTQMGQEVILRCVPISNHLYFYWYRQILGQKVEFLVSFYNNEISEKSEIFDDQFSVERPDGSNFTLKIRSTKLEDSAMYFCASSSQGNTEAFFGQGTRLTVV.